Sequencing of this TCR beta chain was carried out in a study of beta chain features in type 1 diabetes. The entirety of the isolated RNA underwent reverse transcription, so expressed TCRB transcripts were sequenced. Profiled with immunoSEQ multiplex PCR; TCRdb holds only in-frame clones, not every one. The table includes about 350,000 clones, 20% detected once. The length of the CDR3 is 14 residues. Trimming shortened V by 2 bases and J by 1 base, and 8 bases separated the two germline ends. The germline CDR1 and CDR2 sequences are SGHAT and FQNNGV. This clone was recorded a few times. Sequenced: naive CD4+ T cells from blood. The rearrangement links TRBV11-2 to TRBJ1-2; D gene unclear. The source of this sequence is a woman aged 18-30 years in good health. The chain's CDR3 is CASSLNSVNYGYTF. The CDR3 nucleotides read TGTGCCAGCAGCTTAAACTCGGTTAACTATGGCTACACCTTC.